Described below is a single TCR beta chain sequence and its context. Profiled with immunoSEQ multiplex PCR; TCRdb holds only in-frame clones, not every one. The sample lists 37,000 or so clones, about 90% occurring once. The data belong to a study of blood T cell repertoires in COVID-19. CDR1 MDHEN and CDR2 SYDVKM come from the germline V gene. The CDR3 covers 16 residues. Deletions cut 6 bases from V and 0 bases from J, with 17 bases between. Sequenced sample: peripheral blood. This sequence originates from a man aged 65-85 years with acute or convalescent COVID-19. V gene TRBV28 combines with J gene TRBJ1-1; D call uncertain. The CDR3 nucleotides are TGTGCCAGCAGGGTGGTCGCGAACGTCATGAACACTGAAGCTTTCTTT. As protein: CASRVVANVMNTEAFF.